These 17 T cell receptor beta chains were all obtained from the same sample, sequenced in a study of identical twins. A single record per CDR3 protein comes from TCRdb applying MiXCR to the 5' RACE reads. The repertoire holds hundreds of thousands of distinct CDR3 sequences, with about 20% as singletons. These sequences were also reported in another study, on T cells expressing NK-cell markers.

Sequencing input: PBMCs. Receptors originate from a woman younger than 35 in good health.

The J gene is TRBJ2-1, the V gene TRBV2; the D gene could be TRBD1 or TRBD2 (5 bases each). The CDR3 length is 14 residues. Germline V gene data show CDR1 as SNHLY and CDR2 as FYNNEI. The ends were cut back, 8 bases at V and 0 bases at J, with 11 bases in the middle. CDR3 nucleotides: TGTGCCAGCGGCCGGGACGCCTCCTACAATGAGCAGTTCTTC. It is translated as CASGRDASYNEQFF.

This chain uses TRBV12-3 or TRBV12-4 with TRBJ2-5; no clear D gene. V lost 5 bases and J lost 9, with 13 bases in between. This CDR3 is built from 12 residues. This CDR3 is CASSAFSEAQYF. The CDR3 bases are TGTGCCAGCAGTGCCTTCAGCGAGGCCCAGTACTTC.

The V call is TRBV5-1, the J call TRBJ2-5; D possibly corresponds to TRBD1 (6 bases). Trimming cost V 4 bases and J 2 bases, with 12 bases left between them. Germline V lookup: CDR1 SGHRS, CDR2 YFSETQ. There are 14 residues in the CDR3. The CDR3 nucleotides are TGCGCCAGCAGCAGAGGACAGTTGCAAGAGACCCAGTACTTC. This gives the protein CASSRGQLQETQYF. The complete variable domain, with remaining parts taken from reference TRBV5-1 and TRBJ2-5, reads KAGVTQTPRYLIKTRGQQVTLSCSPISGHRSVSWYQQTPGQGLQFLFEYFSETQRNKGNFPGRFSGRQFSNSRSEMNVSTLELGDSALYLCASSRGQLQETQYFGPGTRLLVL.

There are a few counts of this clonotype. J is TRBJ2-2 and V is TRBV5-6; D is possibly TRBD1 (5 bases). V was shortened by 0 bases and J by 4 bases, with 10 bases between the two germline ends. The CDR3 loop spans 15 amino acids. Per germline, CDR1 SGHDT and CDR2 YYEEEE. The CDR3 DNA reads TGTGCCAGCAGCTTGGGGGGCAGGTTCACCGGGGAGCTGTTTTTT. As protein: CASSLGGRFTGELFF.

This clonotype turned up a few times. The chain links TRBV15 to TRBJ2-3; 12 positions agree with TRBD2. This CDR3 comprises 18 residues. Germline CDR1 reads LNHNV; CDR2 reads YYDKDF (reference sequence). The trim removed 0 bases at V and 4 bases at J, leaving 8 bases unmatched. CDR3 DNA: TGTGCCACCAGCAGAGATCTAGCGGGGGGGCTAGGTGCAGATACGCAGTATTTT. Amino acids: CATSRDLAGGLGADTQYF.

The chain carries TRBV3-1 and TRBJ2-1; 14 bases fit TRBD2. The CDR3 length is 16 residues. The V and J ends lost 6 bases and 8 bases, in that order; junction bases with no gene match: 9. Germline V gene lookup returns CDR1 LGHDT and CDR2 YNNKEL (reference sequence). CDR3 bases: TGTGCCAGCAGTCGACTAGCGGGAGGGGCGGGCGATGAGCAGTTCTTC. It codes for CASSRLAGGAGDEQFF.

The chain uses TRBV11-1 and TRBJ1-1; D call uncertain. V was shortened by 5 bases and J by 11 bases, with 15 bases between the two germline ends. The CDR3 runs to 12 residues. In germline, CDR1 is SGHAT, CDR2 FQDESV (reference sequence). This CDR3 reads CASSHSASGAFF. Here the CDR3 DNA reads TGTGCCAGCAGCCATTCGGCCTCTGGGGCTTTCTTT.

The CDR3 DNA follows: TGTGCCAGCAGTTCGCCTTGGGGTACGCAGTATTTT. Its protein is CASSSPWGTQYF. V usage is TRBV7-2 and J usage is TRBJ2-3; D not certain. This CDR3 is built from 12 residues. Per the germline V gene, CDR1 is SGHTA and CDR2 is FQGNSA. Trimming took off 6 bases at V and 8 bases at J, with 12 bases between the two ends.

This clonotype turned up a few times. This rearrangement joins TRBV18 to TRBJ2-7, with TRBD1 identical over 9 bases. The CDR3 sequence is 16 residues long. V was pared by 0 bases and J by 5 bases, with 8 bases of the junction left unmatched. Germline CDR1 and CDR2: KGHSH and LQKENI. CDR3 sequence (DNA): TGTGCCAGCTCACCACCCCGGACAGGGGATTTTAACGAGCAGTACTTC. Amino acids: CASSPPRTGDFNEQYF.

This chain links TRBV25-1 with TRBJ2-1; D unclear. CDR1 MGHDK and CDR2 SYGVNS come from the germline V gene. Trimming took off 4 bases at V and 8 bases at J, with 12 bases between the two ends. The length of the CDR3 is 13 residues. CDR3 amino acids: CASSADLSDEQFF. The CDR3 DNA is TGTGCCAGCAGTGCGGACCTCAGCGATGAGCAGTTCTTC.

This chain's CDR3 is CASLGVDTQYF. The CDR3 DNA is TGTGCCAGCCTGGGCGTGGATACGCAGTATTTT. This chain joins TRBV6-1 and TRBJ2-3; D call uncertain. The CDR3 has 11 residues. Trimming took off 8 bases at V and 6 bases at J, with 9 bases between the two ends. Germline CDR1 is MNHNS and CDR2 is SASEGT.

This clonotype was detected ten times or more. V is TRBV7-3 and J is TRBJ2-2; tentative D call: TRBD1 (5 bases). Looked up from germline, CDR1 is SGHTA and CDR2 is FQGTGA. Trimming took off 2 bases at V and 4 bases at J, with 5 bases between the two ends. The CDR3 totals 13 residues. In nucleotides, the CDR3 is TGTGCCAGCAGCTTAGGGGCCACCGGGGAGCTGTTTTTT. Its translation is CASSLGATGELFF. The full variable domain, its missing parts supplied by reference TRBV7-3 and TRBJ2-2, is GAGVSQTPSNKVTEKGKYVELRCDPISGHTALYWYRQSLGQGPEFLIYFQGTGAADDSGLPNDRFFAVRPEGSVSTLKIQRTERGDSAVYLCASSLGATGELFFGEGSRLTVL.

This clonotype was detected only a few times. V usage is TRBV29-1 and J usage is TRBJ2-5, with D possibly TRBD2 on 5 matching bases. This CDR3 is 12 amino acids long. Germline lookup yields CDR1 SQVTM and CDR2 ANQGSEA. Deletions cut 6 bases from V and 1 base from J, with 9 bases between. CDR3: CSVIGLQETQYF. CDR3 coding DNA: TGCAGCGTGATAGGACTCCAAGAGACCCAGTACTTC.

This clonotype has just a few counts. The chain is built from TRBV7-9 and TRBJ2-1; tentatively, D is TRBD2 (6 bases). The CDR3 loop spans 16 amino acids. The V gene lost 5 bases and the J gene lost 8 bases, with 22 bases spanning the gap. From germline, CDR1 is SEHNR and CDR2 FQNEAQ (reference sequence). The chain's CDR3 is CASSGDPGPRRDEQFF. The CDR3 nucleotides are TGTGCCAGCAGCGGGGACCCCGGACCCAGGAGGGATGAGCAGTTCTTC.

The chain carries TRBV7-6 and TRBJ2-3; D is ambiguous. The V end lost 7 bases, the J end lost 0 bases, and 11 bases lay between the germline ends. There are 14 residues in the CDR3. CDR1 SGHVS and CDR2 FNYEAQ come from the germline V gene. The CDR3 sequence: CASIPASSTDTQYF. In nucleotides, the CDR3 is TGTGCCAGCATCCCAGCTTCTAGCACAGATACGCAGTATTTT.

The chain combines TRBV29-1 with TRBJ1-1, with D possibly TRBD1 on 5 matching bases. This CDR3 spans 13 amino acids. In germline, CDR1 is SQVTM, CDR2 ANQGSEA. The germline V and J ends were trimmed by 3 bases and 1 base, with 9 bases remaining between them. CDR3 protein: CSVDRGANTEAFF. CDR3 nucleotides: TGCAGCGTTGACCGAGGGGCGAACACTGAAGCTTTCTTT.

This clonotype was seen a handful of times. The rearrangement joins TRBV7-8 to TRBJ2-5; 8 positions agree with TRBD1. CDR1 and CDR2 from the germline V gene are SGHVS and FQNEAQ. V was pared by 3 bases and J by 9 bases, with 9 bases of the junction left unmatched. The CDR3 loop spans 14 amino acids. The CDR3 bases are TGTGCCAGCAGCTTGACAGGGGCTATTGAGGCCCAGTACTTC. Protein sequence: CASSLTGAIEAQYF.